This entry lists 25 T cell receptor beta chains sequenced from one sample in a study of T-cell memory formation after mild COVID-19. TCRdb reprocessed the 5' RACE reads via MiXCR and lists one record per CDR3 protein. The sample lists over 95,000 distinct CDR3 sequences, over 20% occurring once. Sequenced material: PBMCs or a T cell subset sorted from them (not recorded which). Receptor source: a man between 18 and 29 years old who had mild COVID-19 (a few samples of this study predate the infection). Cell type and time point are not known.

The genes are TRBV7-9 and TRBJ2-2; unclear D gene. The germline V and J ends were trimmed by 3 bases and 10 bases, with 3 bases remaining between them. This CDR3 contains 10 residues. The germline V gene encodes CDR1 SEHNR and CDR2 FQNEAQ (reference sequence). The CDR3: CASSLAELFF. CDR3 sequence (DNA): TGTGCCAGCAGCTTGGCGGAGCTGTTTTTT.

This clonotype was seen only a few times. The V and J genes are TRBV4-2 and TRBJ1-5, with 9 bases lining up with TRBD1. V was pared by 0 bases and J by 6 bases, with 6 bases of the junction left unmatched. CDR1 is LGHNA and CDR2 is YNFKEQ in the germline V gene. The CDR3 has 16 residues. In DNA, the CDR3 is TGTGCCAGCAGCCAAGACGGGACAGGGCAGGGTCAGCCCCAGCATTTT. It yields the protein CASSQDGTGQGQPQHF.

This clonotype was recorded only once. J is TRBJ1-5 and V is TRBV21-1. TRBV21-1 corresponds to a pseudogene. CDR3 length: 15 amino acids. CDR3 loop: CASSKDPEVNQPQHF. CDR3 bases: TGTGCCAGCAGCAAGGATCCGGAAGTAAATCAGCCCCAGCATTTT.

The chain is built from TRBV7-9 and TRBJ2-4, with no clear D. The germline CDR1 and CDR2 sequences are SEHNR and FQNEAQ (reference sequence). V gave up 0 bases and J gave up 11 bases, with 11 bases separating them. CDR3 length equals 13 residues. Here the CDR3 DNA reads TGTGCCAGCAGCTTAGCAGCGCGATCCTTTCAGTACTTC. Its translation is CASSLAARSFQYF.

This chain uses TRBV9 with TRBJ1-1; 10 bases line up with TRBD1. This CDR3 spans 18 amino acids. Trimming at V came to 4 bases and at J to 7 bases, leaving 19 bases not matched to a gene. Germline V gene sequence: CDR1 SGDLS, CDR2 YYNGEE. This chain's CDR3 is CASSLFGSAGTGVDEAFF. As DNA, the CDR3 is TGTGCCAGCAGCTTATTTGGCTCGGCCGGGACAGGGGTGGATGAAGCTTTCTTT.

The table lists this clonotype with a few counts. This chain uses TRBV29-1 with TRBJ2-2, with TRBD1 as a possible D gene (5 bases). Deletions cut 8 bases from V and 2 bases from J, with 9 bases between. This CDR3 has 12 residues. Germline V gene lookup returns CDR1 SQVTM and CDR2 ANQGSEA. CDR3: CSTDSNTGELFF. As DNA, the CDR3 is TGCAGCACCGACAGTAACACCGGGGAGCTGTTTTTT.

This clonotype was detected only a few times. J is TRBJ2-2 and V is TRBV24-1; D is undetermined. In germline, CDR1 is KGHDR, CDR2 SFDVKD. CDR3 size: 14 residues. V was shortened by 4 bases and J by 5 bases, with 10 bases between the two germline ends. The CDR3 coding sequence is TGTGCCACCAGTGACTTGGACCCTACCGGGGAGCTGTTTTTT. Amino acid sequence: CATSDLDPTGELFF.

V gene TRBV2 combines with J gene TRBJ2-5; no clear D. Germline assignment: CDR1 SNHLY and CDR2 FYNNEI. The V end lost 2 bases, the J end lost 2 bases, and 12 bases lay between the germline ends. The CDR3 runs 15 residues. The CDR3 reads CASSEYVTDQETQYF. The CDR3 DNA is TGTGCCAGCAGTGAATATGTGACGGATCAAGAGACCCAGTACTTC. The full variable domain, rest sourced from reference TRBV2 and TRBJ2-5, is EPEVTQTPSHQVTQMGQEVILRCVPISNHLYFYWYRQILGQKVEFLVSFYNNEISEKSEIFDDQFSVERPDGSNFTLKIRSTKLEDSAMYFCASSEYVTDQETQYFGPGTRLLVL.

A few counts support this clonotype. The chain has TRBV24-1 and TRBJ2-2; D may be TRBD1 or TRBD2 (5 bases each). With 7 bases removed from V and 3 bases from J, the gap between germline ends came to 17 bases. Germline CDR1 and CDR2: KGHDR and SFDVKD. The CDR3 length is 16 residues. The CDR3 here is CATSAAGTRHTGELFF. As DNA, the CDR3 is TGTGCCACCAGCGCAGCCGGGACCAGACACACCGGGGAGCTGTTTTTT.

This clonotype was detected only a few times. V usage is TRBV4-1 and J usage is TRBJ1-1; weak D call: TRBD1 (5 bases). CDR1 and CDR2 from the germline V gene are MGHRA and YSYEKL. The germline V and J ends were trimmed by 1 base and 6 bases, with 12 bases remaining between them. The CDR3 length is 14 residues. In DNA, the CDR3 is TGCGCCAGCAGCCAAGTGCCGGGGGACGCTGAAGCTTTCTTT. Encoded protein: CASSQVPGDAEAFF.

The chain couples TRBV11-2 to TRBJ2-2, with TRBD1 matching 8 bases. The CDR3 has 15 residues. Germline V gene lookup returns CDR1 SGHAT and CDR2 FQNNGV. V was clipped by 5 bases and J by 4 bases; unmatched bases: 6. The chain's CDR3 is CASSPGQGRTGELFF. The DNA for the CDR3 is TGTGCCAGCAGCCCCGGACAGGGTCGCACCGGGGAGCTGTTTTTT. The full variable domain, with the rest looked up from reference TRBV11-2 and TRBJ2-2, is EAGVAQSPRYKIIEKRQSVAFWCNPISGHATLYWYQQILGQGPKLLIQFQNNGVVDDSQLPKDRFSAERLKGVDSTLKIQPAKLEDSAVYLCASSPGQGRTGELFFGEGSRLTVL.

This clonotype was found a few times. The chain carries TRBV29-1 and TRBJ2-3; no firm D call. Germline lookup yields CDR1 SQVTM and CDR2 ANQGSEA. The V gene lost 6 bases and the J gene lost 0 bases, with 7 bases spanning the gap. The CDR3 has 12 residues. The CDR3 loop reads CSVGTSTDTQYF. The CDR3 nucleotides read TGCAGCGTCGGAACTAGCACAGATACGCAGTATTTT.

The V call is TRBV4-2, the J call TRBJ2-1; 10 bases agree with TRBD2. Germline V gives CDR1 LGHNA, CDR2 YNFKEQ. Germline trimming cut 1 base from V and 7 bases from J; bases unmatched to any gene: 10. This CDR3 has 17 residues. The CDR3 DNA reads as TGTGCCAGCAGCCAAGGAGCGGGGGGGCCCTTTCGGAATGAGCAGTTCTTC. This gives the protein CASSQGAGGPFRNEQFF.

This chain links TRBV6-2 or TRBV6-3 with TRBJ2-5, with TRBD2 matching over 7 bases. V lost 7 bases to trimming and J lost 2 bases; unmatched junction nucleotides: 4. This CDR3 region has 13 residues. Germline values: CDR1 MNHEY, CDR2 SVGEGT. The CDR3 region is CASKRDSQETQYF. The CDR3 region has the DNA TGTGCCAGCAAGCGGGACTCGCAAGAGACCCAGTACTTC.

The chain couples TRBV3-1 to TRBJ2-1; D might be TRBD2 (6 bases). V was pared by 3 bases and J by 7 bases, with 10 bases between. The CDR3 extends over 13 amino acids. Per the germline V gene, CDR1 is LGHDT and CDR2 is YNNKEL (reference sequence). The CDR3 loop reads CASSQGTPNEQFF. Here the CDR3 DNA reads TGTGCCAGCAGCCAGGGGACTCCAAATGAGCAGTTCTTC.

J is TRBJ2-7 and V is TRBV5-6; D remains unclear. Germline CDR1 SGHDT, CDR2 YYEEEE. CDR3 length equals 11 residues. V was clipped by 2 bases and J by 4 bases, with 4 bases between them. CDR3 coding DNA: TGTGCCAGCAGCTTAGAGTACGAGCAGTACTTC. The encoded protein is CASSLEYEQYF.

The chain employs TRBV29-1 and TRBJ1-1; unclear D gene. The CDR3 loop spans 16 amino acids. V gave up 5 bases and J gave up 1 base, with 20 bases separating them. Germline values: CDR1 SQVTM, CDR2 ANQGSEA. CDR3 loop: CSVIGVEKLQNTEAFF. CDR3 nucleotide sequence: TGCAGCGTTATTGGGGTAGAGAAGCTCCAGAACACTGAAGCTTTCTTT.

Only a few counts were recorded for this clonotype. This chain links TRBV5-1 with TRBJ2-2; D may be TRBD2 (6 bases). Looked up from germline, CDR1 is SGHRS and CDR2 is YFSETQ. The length of the CDR3 is 16 residues. Trimming pared 5 bases from V and 4 bases from J, leaving 18 bases between. This CDR3 reads CASSEGRYSITGELFF. The CDR3 DNA is TGCGCCAGCAGTGAGGGGAGGTACAGTATCACCGGGGAGCTGTTTTTT. The whole variable domain, filled in from reference TRBV5-1 and TRBJ2-2, reads KAGVTQTPRYLIKTRGQQVTLSCSPISGHRSVSWYQQTPGQGLQFLFEYFSETQRNKGNFPGRFSGRQFSNSRSEMNVSTLELGDSALYLCASSEGRYSITGELFFGEGSRLTVL.

J is TRBJ2-1 and V is TRBV29-1; 10 nucleotides match TRBD2. In germline, CDR1 is SQVTM, CDR2 ANQGSEA. Trimming removed 3 bases from V and 8 bases from J; junction bases left unmatched: 7. This CDR3 spans 14 amino acids. This CDR3 is CSVETAGGPYEQFF. The CDR3 bases are TGCAGCGTTGAGACAGCGGGGGGGCCCTATGAGCAGTTCTTC.

This clonotype was seen more than once but under ten times. The chain joins TRBV4-1 to TRBJ1-4, with a weak D call TRBD1 (6 bases). CDR3 size: 16 residues. With 3 bases removed from V and 5 bases from J, the gap between germline ends came to 16 bases. From germline, CDR1 is MGHRA and CDR2 YSYEKL. CDR3 protein: CASSQPLQGRNEKLFF. The CDR3 DNA is TGCGCCAGCAGCCAGCCCCTACAGGGACGAAATGAAAAACTGTTTTTT.

This clonotype came up a few times. V is TRBV5-1 and J is TRBJ2-2; 7 bases align to TRBD1. Germline loops: CDR1 SGHRS, CDR2 YFSETQ. The CDR3 loop spans 14 amino acids. The trim removed 2 bases at V and 6 bases at J, leaving 4 bases unmatched. The CDR3 sequence is CASSLGGAAGELFF. Here the CDR3 DNA reads TGCGCCAGCAGCTTAGGGGGCGCAGCCGGGGAGCTGTTTTTT.

This clonotype was recorded a few times. The rearrangement joins TRBV7-2 to TRBJ1-2; D gene uncertain. Trimming pared 5 bases from V and 3 bases from J, leaving 10 bases between. Germline CDR1 SGHTA, CDR2 FQGNSA. The CDR3 runs to 13 residues. This CDR3 reads CASSPGIYYGYTF. The CDR3 nucleotides read TGTGCCAGCAGCCCAGGAATTTACTATGGCTACACCTTC.

V and J are TRBV10-3 and TRBJ2-2; possible D gene TRBD1, 5 bases. From germline, CDR1 is ENHRY and CDR2 SYGVKD. V was cut by 8 bases and J by 4 bases, with 11 bases left in between. CDR3 size: 13 residues. The CDR3 DNA follows: TGTGCCATCCAGGGTTTGAGCACCGGGGAGCTGTTTTTT. Its translation: CAIQGLSTGELFF.

This clonotype was counted between two and nine times. The V and J genes are TRBV2 and TRBJ1-3; D is possibly TRBD1 (6 bases). Looked up from germline, CDR1 is SNHLY and CDR2 is FYNNEI. Trimming shortened V by 6 bases and J by 4 bases, and 16 bases separated the two germline ends. CDR3 size: 15 residues. CDR3 region: CASSNRATLGNTIYF. The CDR3 DNA sequence: TGTGCCAGCAGCAACAGGGCTACTCTGGGAAACACCATATATTTT.

V usage is TRBV5-6 and J usage is TRBJ2-1; D is unclear. The length of the CDR3 is 14 residues. CDR1 and CDR2 from the germline V gene are SGHDT and YYEEEE. Trimming took 5 bases from V and 5 from J, leaving 14 bases between them. In DNA form, the CDR3 reads TGTGCCAGCAGAGGGTTGGGCAACGACAATGAGCAGTTCTTC. Residues: CASRGLGNDNEQFF.